This TCR beta chain was observed in a study of blood T cell repertoires in COVID-19. Study-wide context: T cells, B-cell-depleted T cells, or PBMCs supplied cDNA or gDNA.

Trimming took 6 bases from V and 1 from J, leaving 12 bases between them. The CDR3 contains 14 residues. Germline V gene sequence: CDR1 KGHSH, CDR2 LQKENI. Only in-frame clones appear in the TCRdb table, and some are missing; sequencing was by immunoSEQ multiplex PCR. The sample has more than 13,000 clones; roughly 88% are singletons. The material sequenced was peripheral blood. The rearrangement links TRBV18 to TRBJ1-1, with D perhaps TRBD1 (5 bases). The receptor's source is a human donor in a cohort sampled during active COVID-19. DNA of the CDR3: TGTGCCAGCTCCTCGGGGGACGCGAACACTGAAGCTTTCTTT. Its translation: CASSSGDANTEAFF.